The present TCR beta chain was sequenced within a study of blood T cell repertoires in COVID-19. This CDR3 has 18 residues. V lost 3 bases, J lost 0 bases, and 18 bases lay in between. From germline, CDR1 is LNHDA and CDR2 SQIVND (reference sequence). Assay: immunoSEQ multiplex PCR; the TCRdb copy retains only in-frame clones and omits some. Here the sample spans approximately 210,000 clones, less than 90% being singletons. The clonotype originates from a man in his forties with acute or convalescent COVID-19. The material sequenced was peripheral blood. V gene TRBV19 combines with J gene TRBJ2-4; the D gene is possibly TRBD1 (6 bases). The CDR3 DNA reads as TGTGCCAGTAGTATCAGGGCGACAGGTCGTATAGCCAAAAACATTCAGTACTTC. Residues: CASSIRATGRIAKNIQYF.